The 5 T cell receptor beta chains in this list originate from one sample, sequenced in a study of radiation and T cells in renal cell carcinoma. The protocol was immunoSEQ multiplex PCR, while the TCRdb copy is restricted to in-frame clones and leaves out a portion. Of about 130,000 clones in the sample, approximately 80% were seen once. Specified time point: baseline pretreatment blood. Treatment described: 15 Gy SBRT to primary tumor, nephrectomy 4 weeks later. Sequenced material: blood, taken from a patient whose treatment included radiotherapy and nephrectomy. These receptors all stem from a woman aged 60-75 years with renal cell carcinoma.

V is TRBV7-3 and J is TRBJ2-7, with D possibly being TRBD1 (6 bases). The CDR3 spans 19 residues. The V gene's germline CDR1 is SGHTA and CDR2 FQGTGA. V shed 4 bases and J shed 1 base, with 26 bases lying between them. Here the CDR3 DNA reads TGTGCCAGCAGCTCTCAGGGTAGTGGGCTTGGGACACCTTCCTACGAGCAGTACTTC. Its protein product is CASSSQGSGLGTPSYEQYF.

The V and J genes are TRBV4-2 and TRBJ2-7, with TRBD1 matching 11 bases. Trimming cost V 0 bases and J 5 bases; bases outside gene matches: 3. The CDR3 totals 15 residues. Germline CDR1 reads LGHNA; CDR2 reads YNFKEQ. CDR3 bases: TGTGCCAGCAGCCAAGACGGGACAGGGGGTGACGAGCAGTACTTC. The encoded protein is CASSQDGTGGDEQYF.

The chain uses TRBV25-1 and TRBJ2-1; no definite D call. Germline V gene data show CDR1 as MGHDK and CDR2 as SYGVNS. CDR3 size: 14 residues. V lost 2 bases and J lost 8, with 13 bases in between. In DNA form, the CDR3 reads TGTGCCAGCAGTGAAACTGGTGAGGCACATGAGCAGTTCTTC. Translation gives CASSETGEAHEQFF.

Of note for this clone: Other DNA sequences in this sample translate to the same CDR3. J is TRBJ2-3 and V is TRBV5-1, with D perhaps TRBD2 (7 bases). Deletions cut 0 bases from V and 5 bases from J, with 10 bases between. Germline CDR1 reads SGHRS; CDR2 reads YFSETQ. This CDR3 has 14 residues. CDR3 nucleotides: TGCGCCAGCAGCTTGGACAGGGAGGGAGATACGCAGTATTTT. It yields the protein CASSLDREGDTQYF.

This rearrangement joins TRBV19 to TRBJ2-7; D is unresolved. The CDR3 loop spans 13 amino acids. The V end lost 6 bases, the J end lost 0 bases, and 9 bases lay between the germline ends. Germline V gene sequence: CDR1 LNHDA, CDR2 SQIVND (reference sequence). The CDR3: CASSVLGSYEQYF. In DNA, the CDR3 is TGTGCCAGTAGCGTTCTAGGCTCCTACGAGCAGTACTTC.